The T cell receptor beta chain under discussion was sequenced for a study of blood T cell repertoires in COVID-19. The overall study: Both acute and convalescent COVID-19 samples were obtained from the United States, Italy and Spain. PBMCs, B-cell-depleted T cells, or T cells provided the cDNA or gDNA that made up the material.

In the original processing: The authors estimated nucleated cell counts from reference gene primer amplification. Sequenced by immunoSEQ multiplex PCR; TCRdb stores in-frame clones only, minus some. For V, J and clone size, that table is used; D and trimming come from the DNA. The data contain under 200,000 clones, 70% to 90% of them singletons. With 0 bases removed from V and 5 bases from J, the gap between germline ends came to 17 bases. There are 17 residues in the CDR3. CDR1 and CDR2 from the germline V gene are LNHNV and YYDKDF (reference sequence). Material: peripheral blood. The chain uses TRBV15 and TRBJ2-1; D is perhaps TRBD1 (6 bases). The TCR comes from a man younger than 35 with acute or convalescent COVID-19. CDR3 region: CATSRDLSAGAHNEQFF. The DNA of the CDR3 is TGTGCCACCAGCAGAGATCTCTCCGCAGGGGCCCACAATGAGCAGTTCTTC.